This T cell receptor beta chain was recorded in a study of blood T cell repertoires in COVID-19. As handled by the study authors: Reference gene primers were amplified, and this amplification served to estimate nucleated cell counts. The assay was immunoSEQ multiplex PCR, and TCRdb's table has in-frame clones only and misses some. V, J and clone size derive from that table, while D and trimming were established from the DNA sequence. The table lists over 50,000 clones, just over 85% of them singletons. The CDR3 sequence is 15 residues long. J lost 3 bases, V lost 4 bases, and 7 bases had no gene match. Germline-derived CDR1 and CDR2 are SGHRS and YFSETQ.

The sequence was collected from a man between 70 and 80 years old with active COVID-19. Material for sequencing was peripheral blood. V is TRBV5-1 and J is TRBJ1-1, with TRBD1 matching 9 bases. Here the CDR3 reads CASSTPQGAYTEAFF. The CDR3 nucleotides are TGCGCCAGCAGCACTCCACAGGGGGCATACACTGAAGCTTTCTTT.